The 30 T cell receptor beta chains below come from one sample, sequenced in a study of CD8+ T cells in alopecia areata. Extracted RNA was reverse transcribed into cDNA, the sequencing template. Profiled with immunoSEQ multiplex PCR; TCRdb holds only in-frame clones, not every one. The sample lists roughly 100,000 clones, just over 85% occurring once. Treatment specified: oral pan-JAK inhibitor, 5-10 mg twice daily. The specimen was CD8+ T cells sorted from blood, collected at week 34, from a patient treated with tofacitinib. These receptor sequences come from a human donor with alopecia areata.

This chain joins TRBV7-8 and TRBJ1-3; D not certain. Trimming stripped 2 bases from V and 4 bases from J, with 6 bases between. CDR3 length equals 13 residues. The germline gives CDR1 SGHVS, CDR2 FQNEAQ. CDR3 sequence: CASSLWSGNTIYF. The CDR3 DNA sequence: TGTGCCAGCAGCTTATGGTCAGGAAACACCATATATTTT. The whole variable domain, remainder taken from reference TRBV7-8 and TRBJ1-3, is GAGVSQSPRYKVAKRGQDVALRCDPISGHVSLFWYQQALGQGPEFLTYFQNEAQLDKSGLPSDRFFAERPEGSVSTLKIQRTQQEDSAVYLCASSLWSGNTIYFGEGSWLTVV.

Concerning this clone: Distinct nucleotide sequences in the sample also encode this CDR3. The chain is built from TRBV27 and TRBJ1-1; 8 nucleotides match TRBD1. Trimming at V came to 5 bases and at J to 5 bases, leaving 10 bases not matched to a gene. The CDR3 runs to 15 residues. CDR1 MNHEY and CDR2 SMNVEV come from the germline V gene (reference sequence). CDR3 in DNA: TGTGCCAGCAGTCTAACTTTCAACAGGGGGACTGAAGCTTTCTTT. Translation gives CASSLTFNRGTEAFF.

To note about this clone: With a much larger clone just one base away, this may be a read error. This chain uses TRBV27 with TRBJ2-3, with D hard to call. Germline CDR1 MNHEY, CDR2 SMNVEV (reference sequence). The CDR3 consists of 11 residues. V lost 5 bases, J lost 2 bases, and 2 bases lay in between. The CDR3 coding sequence is TGTGCCAGCAGTCACACAGATACGCAGTATTTT. Translation gives CASSHTDTQYF.

The CDR3 DNA reads as TGTGCCAGCAGCTCTGGACAGACGGGGGAAAAACTGTTTTTT. This gives the protein CASSSGQTGEKLFF. The gene calls are TRBV7-6 and TRBJ1-4; D may be TRBD1 (6 bases). V gave up 4 bases and J gave up 8 bases, with 14 bases separating them. Germline CDR1 and CDR2: SGHVS and FNYEAQ. The CDR3 contains 14 residues.

This rearrangement joins TRBV10-2 to TRBJ2-3; D is unresolved. CDR3 size: 14 residues. Germline V gene data show CDR1 as WSHSY and CDR2 as SAAADI. Trimming took off 6 bases at V and 0 bases at J, with 10 bases between the two ends. The CDR3 is CASSADSSTDTQYF. In nucleotides, the CDR3 is TGCGCCAGCAGCGCAGATAGCAGCACAGATACGCAGTATTTT.

The rearrangement joins TRBV7-9 to TRBJ2-7; 7 bases fit TRBD2. Germline CDR1 and CDR2: SEHNR and FQNEAQ (reference sequence). The J segment lost 0 bases and the V segment lost 11 bases, leaving 10 bases of the junction unmatched. There are 14 residues in the CDR3. Here the CDR3 DNA reads TGTGCCGCGCCCATTGGGGGGGACTCCTACGAGCAGTACTTC. Its translation: CAAPIGGDSYEQYF.

This sequence joins TRBV7-3 and TRBJ2-3; TRBD2 aligns across 9 bases. CDR1 SGHTA and CDR2 FQGTGA come from the germline V gene. V gave up 4 bases and J gave up 2 bases; unmatched junction bases: 4. This CDR3 contains 15 residues. Here the CDR3 reads CASSSSGANTDTQYF. In nucleotides, the CDR3 is TGTGCCAGCAGCTCTAGCGGGGCGAACACAGATACGCAGTATTTT.

The rearrangement joins TRBV6-5 to TRBJ1-1; possible D gene TRBD1, 6 bases. Looked up from germline, CDR1 is MNHEY and CDR2 is SVGAGI. The CDR3 is 16 residues long. V was trimmed by 2 bases and J by 1 base, leaving 14 bases between them. CDR3 protein: CASSYRPGAKNTEAFF. CDR3 bases: TGTGCCAGCAGTTACCGACCAGGGGCGAAGAACACTGAAGCTTTCTTT.

This chain joins TRBV27 and TRBJ2-7; 8 nucleotides match TRBD1. Germline values: CDR1 MNHEY, CDR2 SMNVEV (reference sequence). J gave up 0 bases and V 6 bases, and 4 bases lay outside the gene matches. This CDR3 contains 14 residues. The CDR3, as DNA: TGTGCCAGCAGACAGGGGGGAGACTCCTACGAGCAGTACTTC. This translates into CASRQGGDSYEQYF.

The gene calls are TRBV7-9 and TRBJ1-4, with unresolved D. Germline values: CDR1 SEHNR, CDR2 FQNEAQ (reference sequence). The CDR3 runs 13 residues. V dropped 6 bases and J dropped 2 bases, with 7 bases sitting between them. The CDR3 loop is CASSPTTNEKLFF. The CDR3 DNA reads TGTGCCAGCAGTCCGACGACTAATGAAAAACTGTTTTTT. The variable domain in full, completed from reference TRBV7-9 and TRBJ1-4, reads DTGVSQNPRHKITKRGQNVTFRCDPISEHNRLYWYRQTLGQGPEFLTYFQNEAQLEKSRLLSDRFSAERPKGSFSTLEIQRTEQGDSAMYLCASSPTTNEKLFFGSGTQLSVL.

The count of this clone is one. The V and J genes are TRBV6-5 and TRBJ2-3; no definite D call. Trimming took off 3 bases at V and 2 bases at J, with 6 bases between the two ends. The germline V gene encodes CDR1 MNHEY and CDR2 SVGAGI. CDR3 length: 13 amino acids. CDR3 loop: CASSYTNTDTQYF. The CDR3 DNA is TGTGCCAGCAGTTATACCAACACAGATACGCAGTATTTT.

The chain couples TRBV19 to TRBJ2-7; 7 nucleotides align to TRBD2. The V gene's germline CDR1 is LNHDA and CDR2 SQIVND (reference sequence). This CDR3 has 14 amino acids. The V and J ends lost 1 base and 2 bases, in that order; junction bases with no gene match: 2. As DNA, the CDR3 is TGTGCCAGTAGTATAGGGCTAGCGGCCTACGAGCAGTACTTC. Encoded protein: CASSIGLAAYEQYF.

This clone was counted a few times. In the same sample, other DNA sequences code for this CDR3. The chain couples TRBV27 to TRBJ2-6; no definite D call. V shed 5 bases and J shed 0 bases, with 2 bases lying between them. This CDR3 has 13 residues. CDR1 and CDR2 from the germline V gene are MNHEY and SMNVEV (reference sequence). CDR3 sequence (DNA): TGTGCCAGCAGTCTCTCTGGGGCCAACGTCCTGACTTTC. It is translated as CASSLSGANVLTF.

This clone was found once. This chain links TRBV2 with TRBJ2-7; 12 nucleotides match TRBD2. Germline CDR1 is SNHLY and CDR2 is FYNNEI. Trimming cost V 3 bases and J 0 bases; bases outside gene matches: 9. This CDR3 region has 18 residues. DNA for the CDR3: TGTGCCAGCAGTGAGCAACTAGCGGGGGGCCTGACCTCCTACGAGCAGTACTTC. Protein: CASSEQLAGGLTSYEQYF.

V is TRBV6-4 and J is TRBJ1-2, with a weak D call TRBD1 (5 bases). V was shortened by 2 bases and J by 5 bases, with 42 bases between the two germline ends. This CDR3 spans 24 amino acids. Germline V gene data show CDR1 as MRHNA and CDR2 as SNTAGT. CDR3 residues: CASSDPLQGNSLGHRAKIRYGYTF. As DNA, the CDR3 is TGTGCCAGCAGTGACCCGTTGCAGGGCAACTCCCTTGGGCACCGGGCCAAAATCCGATATGGCTACACCTTC.

J is TRBJ2-3 and V is TRBV27; D gene ambiguous. This CDR3 is 13 amino acids long. Trimming removed 0 bases at V and 2 bases at J, with 3 bases between. Looked up from germline, CDR1 is MNHEY and CDR2 is SMNVEV (reference sequence). The CDR3, as DNA: TGTGCCAGCAGTTTATCCGTCACAGATACGCAGTATTTT. Protein: CASSLSVTDTQYF.

This rearrangement joins TRBV27 to TRBJ1-6; D is ambiguous. This CDR3 comprises 14 residues. With 4 bases removed from V and 9 bases from J, the gap between germline ends came to 13 bases. Germline CDR1 MNHEY, CDR2 SMNVEV (reference sequence). CDR3 DNA: TGTGCCAGCAGTTCCGCCGCGCACCTTTCACCCCTCCACTTT. It yields the protein CASSSAAHLSPLHF.

The chain combines TRBV7-3 with TRBJ2-3; 9 bases line up with TRBD1. The CDR3 totals 15 residues. The ends lost 6 bases at V and 6 bases at J; junction bases unmatched: 10. CDR1 is SGHTA, CDR2 FQGTGA, per germline. The CDR3 DNA follows: TGTGCCAGCAGTTTTACAGGGGGCGCAATGGATACGCAGTATTTT. It encodes CASSFTGGAMDTQYF.

V is TRBV4-2 and J is TRBJ2-3, with TRBD2 identical over 13 bases. The CDR3 runs 18 residues. Germline CDR1 LGHNA, CDR2 YNFKEQ. V lost 4 bases and J lost 2; bases outside the gene matches: 9. CDR3 sequence reads: CASSPSRTSGSYTDTQYF. Here the CDR3 DNA reads TGTGCCAGCAGCCCGAGTCGGACTAGCGGGAGTTACACAGATACGCAGTATTTT.

The chain carries TRBV6-5 and TRBJ1-6; TRBD1 agrees at 9 bases. Germline V lookup: CDR1 MNHEY, CDR2 SVGAGI. V lost 7 bases to trimming and J lost 5 bases; unmatched junction nucleotides: 6. CDR3 size: 15 residues. CDR3: CASIEGTGNNSPLHF. The CDR3 DNA reads as TGTGCCAGCATCGAAGGGACAGGGAATAATTCACCCCTCCACTTT.

This chain links TRBV29-1 with TRBJ1-2, with unresolved D. CDR1 is SQVTM, CDR2 ANQGSEA, per germline. The CDR3 covers 13 residues. The V end lost 3 bases, the J end lost 8 bases, and 16 bases lay between the germline ends. CDR3 sequence reads: CSVDEGNGRGYTF. As DNA, the CDR3 is TGCAGCGTTGATGAGGGTAACGGGAGAGGCTACACCTTC.

The rearrangement links TRBV7-8 to TRBJ2-3; 10 bases are a match to TRBD1. Losses at the gene ends were 6 bases for V and 5 bases for J; bases not matched to a gene: 11. Germline CDR1 and CDR2: SGHVS and FQNEAQ. The CDR3 has 16 residues. CDR3 loop: CASSTDRDRGEDTQYF. CDR3 DNA: TGTGCCAGCAGTACTGACCGGGACAGGGGAGAAGATACGCAGTATTTT.

V and J are TRBV19 and TRBJ1-1; no reliable D call. This CDR3 has 17 amino acids. Trimming took 1 base from V and 4 from J, leaving 19 bases between them. Per germline, CDR1 LNHDA and CDR2 SQIVND (reference sequence). CDR3 region: CASSIVSPYRGITEAFF. CDR3 DNA: TGTGCCAGTAGTATAGTATCCCCCTACAGAGGGATCACTGAAGCTTTCTTT.

This sequence joins TRBV15 and TRBJ2-1; D is undetermined. CDR3 length: 12 amino acids. Germline V gene sequence: CDR1 LNHNV, CDR2 YYDKDF (reference sequence). V was shortened by 3 bases and J by 3 bases, with 3 bases between the two germline ends. CDR3 loop: CATSRGYNEQFF. CDR3 bases: TGTGCCACCAGCAGGGGCTACAATGAGCAGTTCTTC.

The chain is built from TRBV6-1 and TRBJ2-7; D is uncertain. Germline CDR1 MNHNS, CDR2 SASEGT. The germline V and J ends were trimmed by 8 bases and 2 bases, with 16 bases remaining between them. CDR3 length: 14 amino acids. CDR3 DNA: TGTGCCAGCGGCACGGAATGGGGAACCTACGAGCAGTACTTC. Its protein is CASGTEWGTYEQYF.

This clone was recorded a few times. CDR3 residues: CARGQDPSGANVLTF. The CDR3 DNA is TGTGCCAGGGGACAGGACCCATCTGGGGCCAACGTCCTGACTTTC. The gene calls are TRBV2 and TRBJ2-6, with 8 positions matching TRBD1. The CDR3 extends over 15 amino acids. Trimming cost V 9 bases and J 1 base; bases outside gene matches: 5. Germline V gives CDR1 SNHLY, CDR2 FYNNEI.

The V gene is TRBV2, the J gene TRBJ1-5; no reliable D call. V lost 7 bases, J lost 3 bases, and 13 bases lay in between. Germline lookup yields CDR1 SNHLY and CDR2 FYNNEI. CDR3 length: 14 amino acids. CDR3 bases: TGTGCCAGCATGGGTGGAATAGACAATCAGCCCCAGCATTTT. Amino acids: CASMGGIDNQPQHF.

CDR3 bases: TGTGCCAGCAGTTTACGACGCGGGAGACCCCGGAACACCGGGGAGCTGTTTTTT. Translated, it gives CASSLRRGRPRNTGELFF. V is TRBV27 and J is TRBJ2-2, with 7 nucleotides matching TRBD2. V gave up 2 bases and J gave up 1 base; unmatched junction bases: 10. CDR3 length: 18 amino acids. The germline V gene encodes CDR1 MNHEY and CDR2 SMNVEV (reference sequence).

This chain links TRBV10-2 with TRBJ2-3, with 7 bases identical to TRBD2. CDR3 length: 15 residues. The V and J ends lost 6 bases and 0 bases, in that order; junction bases with no gene match: 6. Germline V gene lookup returns CDR1 WSHSY and CDR2 SAAADI. The DNA for the CDR3 is TGCGCCAGCAGGACGCGGGAGCCTAGCACAGATACGCAGTATTTT. Its protein product is CASRTREPSTDTQYF.

The V gene is TRBV7-9, the J gene TRBJ2-7, with D perhaps matching TRBD1 (7 bases). CDR3 size: 15 residues. Trimming left V 5 bases short and J 5 bases short, with 19 bases between. The germline V gene encodes CDR1 SEHNR and CDR2 FQNEAQ (reference sequence). The CDR3, as DNA: TGTGCCAGCAGCCACGAGAGAACAGGGGAGGACGAGCAGTACTTC. It translates to CASSHERTGEDEQYF.